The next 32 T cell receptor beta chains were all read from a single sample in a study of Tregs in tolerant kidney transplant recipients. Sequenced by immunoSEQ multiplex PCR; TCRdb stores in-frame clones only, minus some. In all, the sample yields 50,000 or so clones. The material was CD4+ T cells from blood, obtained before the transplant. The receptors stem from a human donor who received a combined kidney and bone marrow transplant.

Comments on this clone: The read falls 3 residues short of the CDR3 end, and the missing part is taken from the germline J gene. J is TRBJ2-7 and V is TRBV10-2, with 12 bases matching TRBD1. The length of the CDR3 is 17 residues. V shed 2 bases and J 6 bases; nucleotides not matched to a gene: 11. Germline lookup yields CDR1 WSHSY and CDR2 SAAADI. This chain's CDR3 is CASSEPGQGALLSEQYF. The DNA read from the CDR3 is TGCGCCAGCAGTGAGCCGGGACAGGGGGCTCTCCTTTCCGAG.

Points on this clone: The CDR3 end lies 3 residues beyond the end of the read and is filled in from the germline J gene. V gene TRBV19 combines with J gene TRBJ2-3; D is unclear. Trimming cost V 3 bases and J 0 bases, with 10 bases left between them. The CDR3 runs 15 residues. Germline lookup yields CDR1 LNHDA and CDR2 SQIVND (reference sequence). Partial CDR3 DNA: TGTGCCAGTAGTATGGGCCCCTATAGCACAGATACG. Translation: CASSMGPYSTDT. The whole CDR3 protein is CASSMGPYSTDTQYF.

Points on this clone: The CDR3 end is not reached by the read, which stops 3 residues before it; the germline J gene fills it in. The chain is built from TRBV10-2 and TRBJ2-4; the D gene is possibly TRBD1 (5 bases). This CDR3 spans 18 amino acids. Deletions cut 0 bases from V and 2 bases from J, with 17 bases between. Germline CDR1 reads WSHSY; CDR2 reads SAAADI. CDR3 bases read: TGCGCCAGCAGTGAGTCCCGAGGAGTCAGGGTATCCAAAAACATT. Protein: CASSESRGVRVSKNI. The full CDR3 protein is CASSESRGVRVSKNIQYF.

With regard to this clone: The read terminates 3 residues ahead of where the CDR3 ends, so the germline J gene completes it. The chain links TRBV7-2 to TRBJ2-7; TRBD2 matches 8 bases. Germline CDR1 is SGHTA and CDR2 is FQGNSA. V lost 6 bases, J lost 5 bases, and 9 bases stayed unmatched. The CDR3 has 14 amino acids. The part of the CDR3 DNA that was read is TGTGCCAGCAGTCCCGGGGGGGGAGTCAACGAG. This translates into CASSPGGGVNE. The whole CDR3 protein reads CASSPGGGVNEQYF.

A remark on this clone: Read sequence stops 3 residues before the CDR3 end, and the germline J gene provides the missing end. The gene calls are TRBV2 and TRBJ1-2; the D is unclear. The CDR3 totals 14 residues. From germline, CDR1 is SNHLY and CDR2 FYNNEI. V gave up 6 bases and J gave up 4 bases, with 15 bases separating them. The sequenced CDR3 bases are TGTGCCAGCAGCCCCGGTGCCTTCGGCTATGGC. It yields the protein CASSPGAFGYG. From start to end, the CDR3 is CASSPGAFGYGYTF. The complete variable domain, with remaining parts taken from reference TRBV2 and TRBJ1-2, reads EPEVTQTPSHQVTQMGQEVILRCVPISNHLYFYWYRQILGQKVEFLVSFYNNEISEKSEIFDDQFSVERPDGSNFTLKIRSTKLEDSAMYFCASSPGAFGYGYTFGSGTRLTVV.

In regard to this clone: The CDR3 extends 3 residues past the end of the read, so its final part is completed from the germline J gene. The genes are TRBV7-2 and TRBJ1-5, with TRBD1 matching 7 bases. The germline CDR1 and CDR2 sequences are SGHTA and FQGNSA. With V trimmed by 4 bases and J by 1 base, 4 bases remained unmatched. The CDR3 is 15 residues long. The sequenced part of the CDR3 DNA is TGTGCCAGCAGCTCTAGACAGGGAAGCAATCAGCCC. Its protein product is CASSSRQGSNQP. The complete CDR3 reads CASSSRQGSNQPQHF. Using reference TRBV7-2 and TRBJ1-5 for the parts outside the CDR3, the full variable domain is GAGVSQSPSNKVTEKGKDVELRCDPISGHTALYWYRQSLGQGLEFLIYFQGNSAPDKSGLPSDRFSAERTGGSVSTLTIQRTQQEDSAVYLCASSSRQGSNQPQHFGDGTRLSIL.

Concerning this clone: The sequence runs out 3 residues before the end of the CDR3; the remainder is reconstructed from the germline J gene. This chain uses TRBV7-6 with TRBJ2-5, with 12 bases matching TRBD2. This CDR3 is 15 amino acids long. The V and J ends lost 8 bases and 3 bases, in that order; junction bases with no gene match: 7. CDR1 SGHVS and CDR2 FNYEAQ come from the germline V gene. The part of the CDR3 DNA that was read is TGTGCCAGCGTTCCTAGCGGGGGGGCCGAAGAGACC. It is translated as CASVPSGGAEET. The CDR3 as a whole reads CASVPSGGAEETQYF.

Incomplete CDR3 DNA: TGCAGCGTTTACAGGGGTTACGAG. This encodes CSVYRGYE. The whole CDR3 region reads CSVYRGYEQYF. This rearrangement joins TRBV29-1 to TRBJ2-7; 7 positions match TRBD1. The read ends 3 residues shy of where the CDR3 ends; the end is completed using the germline J gene. Trimming removed 5 bases from V and 4 bases from J; junction bases left unmatched: 2. CDR3 size: 11 residues. CDR1 and CDR2 from the germline V gene are SQVTM and ANQGSEA.

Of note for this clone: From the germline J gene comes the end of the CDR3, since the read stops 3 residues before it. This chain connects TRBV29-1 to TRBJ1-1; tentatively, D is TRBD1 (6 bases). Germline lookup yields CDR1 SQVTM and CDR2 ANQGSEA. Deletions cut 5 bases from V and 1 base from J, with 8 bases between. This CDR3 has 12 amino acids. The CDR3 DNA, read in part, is TGCAGCGTTCAACAGGGGAACACTGAA. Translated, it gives CSVQQGNTE. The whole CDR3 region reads CSVQQGNTEAFF.

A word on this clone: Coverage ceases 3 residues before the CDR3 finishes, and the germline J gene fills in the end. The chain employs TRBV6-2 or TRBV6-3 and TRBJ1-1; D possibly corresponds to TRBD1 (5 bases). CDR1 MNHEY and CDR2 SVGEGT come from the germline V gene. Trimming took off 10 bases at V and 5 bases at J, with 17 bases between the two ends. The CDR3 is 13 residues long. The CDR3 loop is CATSRGVGTEAFF. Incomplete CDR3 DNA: TGTGCCACCTCAAGAGGGGTCGGTACTGAA.

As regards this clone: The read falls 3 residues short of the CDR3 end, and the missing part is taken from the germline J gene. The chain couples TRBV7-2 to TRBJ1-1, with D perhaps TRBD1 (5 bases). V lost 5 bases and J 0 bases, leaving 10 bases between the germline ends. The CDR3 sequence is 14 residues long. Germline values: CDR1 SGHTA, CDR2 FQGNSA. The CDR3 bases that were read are TGTGCCAGCAGCCTGGGGCGCTTGAACACTGAA. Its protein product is CASSLGRLNTE. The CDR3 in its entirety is CASSLGRLNTEAFF.

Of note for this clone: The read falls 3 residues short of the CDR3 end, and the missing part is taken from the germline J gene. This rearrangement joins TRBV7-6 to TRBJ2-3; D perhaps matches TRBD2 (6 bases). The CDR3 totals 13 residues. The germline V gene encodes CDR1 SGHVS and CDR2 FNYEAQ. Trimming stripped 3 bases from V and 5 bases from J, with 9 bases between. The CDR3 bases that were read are TGTGCCAGCAGCTTGGGGGGTTTAGATACG. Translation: CASSLGGLDT. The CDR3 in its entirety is CASSLGGLDTQYF.

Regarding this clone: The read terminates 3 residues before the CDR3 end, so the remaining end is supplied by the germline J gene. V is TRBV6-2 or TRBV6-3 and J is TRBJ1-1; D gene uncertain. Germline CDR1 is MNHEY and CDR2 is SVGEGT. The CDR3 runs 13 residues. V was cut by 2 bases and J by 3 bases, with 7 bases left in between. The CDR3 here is CASSYRGHTEAFF. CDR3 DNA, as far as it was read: TGTGCCAGCAGTTACCGCGGGCACACTGAA.

CDR3 in amino acids: CASSRGSANTEAFF. The covered CDR3 bases are TGTGCCAGCAGCCGCGGGTCCGCGAACACTGAA. This chain joins TRBV11-2 and TRBJ1-1; D gene ambiguous. The DNA ends 3 residues before the CDR3 does, and the rest of the CDR3 is filled in from the germline J gene. CDR1 is SGHAT, CDR2 FQNNGV, per germline. Deletions cut 5 bases from V and 1 base from J, with 11 bases between. This CDR3 region has 14 residues.

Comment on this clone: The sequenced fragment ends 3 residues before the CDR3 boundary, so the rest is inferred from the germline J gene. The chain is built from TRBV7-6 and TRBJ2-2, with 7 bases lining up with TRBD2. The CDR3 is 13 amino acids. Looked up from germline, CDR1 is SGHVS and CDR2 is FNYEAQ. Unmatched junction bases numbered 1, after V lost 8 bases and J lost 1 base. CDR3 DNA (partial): TGTGCCAGCGTAGCGGGGAACACCGGGGAG. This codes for CASVAGNTGE. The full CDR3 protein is CASVAGNTGELFF.

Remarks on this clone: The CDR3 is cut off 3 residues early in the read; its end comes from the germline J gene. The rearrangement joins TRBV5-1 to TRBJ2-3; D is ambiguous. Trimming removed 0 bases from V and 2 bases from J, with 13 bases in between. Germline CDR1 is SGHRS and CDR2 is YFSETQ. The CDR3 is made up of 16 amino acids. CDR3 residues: CASSLGVQQITDTQYF. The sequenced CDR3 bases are TGCGCCAGCAGCTTGGGAGTCCAACAGATCACAGATACG.

CDR3 DNA, as far as it was read: TGTGCCAGTAGACCTAGAGGTATACCCTACAATGAG. Its protein product is CASRPRGIPYNE. The full-length CDR3 reads as CASRPRGIPYNEQFF. The chain joins TRBV19 to TRBJ2-1; D not certain. The read stops 3 residues short of the end of the CDR3; the missing end is completed from the germline J gene. The CDR3 is 15 amino acids. Trimming shortened V by 6 bases and J by 2 bases, and 14 bases separated the two germline ends. Germline CDR1 LNHDA, CDR2 SQIVND (reference sequence).

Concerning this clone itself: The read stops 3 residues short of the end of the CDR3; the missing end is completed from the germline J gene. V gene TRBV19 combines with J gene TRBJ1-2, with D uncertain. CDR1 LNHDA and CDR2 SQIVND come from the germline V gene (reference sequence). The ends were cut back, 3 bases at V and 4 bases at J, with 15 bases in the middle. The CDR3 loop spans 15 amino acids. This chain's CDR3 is CASSIFTGVSYGYTF. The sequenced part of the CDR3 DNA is TGTGCCAGTAGTATTTTCACCGGGGTTTCCTATGGC.

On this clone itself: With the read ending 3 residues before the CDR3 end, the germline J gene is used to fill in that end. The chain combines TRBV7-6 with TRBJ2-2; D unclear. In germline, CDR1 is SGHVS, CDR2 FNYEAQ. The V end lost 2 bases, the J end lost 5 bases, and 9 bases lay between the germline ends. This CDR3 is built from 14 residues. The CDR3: CASSLKIATGELFF. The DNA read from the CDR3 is TGTGCCAGCAGCTTAAAGATAGCTACCGGGGAG.

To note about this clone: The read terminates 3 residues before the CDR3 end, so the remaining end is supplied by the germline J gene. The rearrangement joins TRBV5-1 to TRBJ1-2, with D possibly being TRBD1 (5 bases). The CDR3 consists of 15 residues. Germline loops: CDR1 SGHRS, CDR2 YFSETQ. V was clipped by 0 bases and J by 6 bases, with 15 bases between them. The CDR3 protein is CASSLVGRDRDGYTF. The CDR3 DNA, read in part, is TGCGCCAGCAGCTTGGTCGGCAGGGATAGGGATGGC.

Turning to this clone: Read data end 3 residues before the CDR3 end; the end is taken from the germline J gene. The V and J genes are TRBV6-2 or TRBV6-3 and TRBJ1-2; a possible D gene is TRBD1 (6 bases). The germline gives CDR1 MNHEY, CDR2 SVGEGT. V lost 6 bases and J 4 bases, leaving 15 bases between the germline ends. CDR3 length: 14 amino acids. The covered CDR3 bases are TGTGCCAGCAGAAACCCCGGGACAACCTATGGC. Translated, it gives CASRNPGTTYG. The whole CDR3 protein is CASRNPGTTYGYTF.

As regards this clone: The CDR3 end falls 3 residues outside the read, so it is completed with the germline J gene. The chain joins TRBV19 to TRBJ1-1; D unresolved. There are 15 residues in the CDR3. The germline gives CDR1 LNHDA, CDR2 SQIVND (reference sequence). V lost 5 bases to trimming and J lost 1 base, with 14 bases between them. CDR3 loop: CASSSPFTANTEAFF. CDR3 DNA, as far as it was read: TGTGCCAGTAGTTCTCCTTTCACAGCGAACACTGAA. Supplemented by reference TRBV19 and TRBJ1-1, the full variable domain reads DGGITQSPKYLFRKEGQNVTLSCEQNLNHDAMYWYRQDPGQGLRLIYYSQIVNDFQKGDIAEGYSVSREKKESFPLTVTSAQKNPTAFYLCASSSPFTANTEAFFGQGTRLTVV.

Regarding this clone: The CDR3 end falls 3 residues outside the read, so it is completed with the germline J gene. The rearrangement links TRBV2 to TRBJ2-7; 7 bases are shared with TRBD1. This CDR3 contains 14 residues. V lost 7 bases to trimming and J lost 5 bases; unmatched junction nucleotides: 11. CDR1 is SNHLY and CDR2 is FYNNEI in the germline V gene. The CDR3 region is CASTLSLTGNEQYF. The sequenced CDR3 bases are TGTGCCAGCACCCTCTCCCTGACAGGGAACGAG.

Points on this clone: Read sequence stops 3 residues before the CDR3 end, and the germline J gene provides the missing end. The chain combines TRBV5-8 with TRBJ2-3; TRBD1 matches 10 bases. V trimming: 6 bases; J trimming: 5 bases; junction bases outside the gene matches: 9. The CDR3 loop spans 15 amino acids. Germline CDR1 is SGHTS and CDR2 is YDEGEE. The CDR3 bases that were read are TGTGCCAGCAAACCGGGACAGGGGATGGGAGATACG. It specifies CASKPGQGMGDT. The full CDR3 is CASKPGQGMGDTQYF. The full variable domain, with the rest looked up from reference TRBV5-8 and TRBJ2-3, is EAGVTQSPTHLIKTRGQQATLRCSPISGHTSVYWYQQALGLGLQFLLWYDEGEERNRGNFPPRFSGRQFPNYSSELNVNALELEDSALYLCASKPGQGMGDTQYFGPGTRLTVL.

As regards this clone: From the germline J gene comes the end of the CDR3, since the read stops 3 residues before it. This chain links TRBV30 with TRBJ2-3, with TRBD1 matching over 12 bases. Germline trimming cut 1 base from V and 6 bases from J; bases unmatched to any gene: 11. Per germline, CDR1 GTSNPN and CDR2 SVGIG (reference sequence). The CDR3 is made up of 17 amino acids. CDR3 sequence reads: CAWSGIRDRGQGDTQYF. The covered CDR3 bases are TGTGCCTGGAGTGGCATACGGGACAGGGGGCAAGGGGATACG.

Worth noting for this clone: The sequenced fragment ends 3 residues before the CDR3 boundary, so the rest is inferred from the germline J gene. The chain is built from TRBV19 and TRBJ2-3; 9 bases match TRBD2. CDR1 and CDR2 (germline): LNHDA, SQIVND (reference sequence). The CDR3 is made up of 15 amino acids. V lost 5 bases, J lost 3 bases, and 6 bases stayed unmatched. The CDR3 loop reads CASSSSGGFTDTQYF. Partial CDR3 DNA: TGTGCCAGTAGTTCCAGCGGGGGGTTTACAGATACG.

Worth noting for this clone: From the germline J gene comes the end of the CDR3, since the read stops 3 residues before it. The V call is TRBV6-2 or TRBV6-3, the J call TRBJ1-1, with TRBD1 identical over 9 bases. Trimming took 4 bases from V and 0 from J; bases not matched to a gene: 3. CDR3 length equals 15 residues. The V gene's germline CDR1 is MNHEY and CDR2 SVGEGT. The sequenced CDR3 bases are TGTGCCAGCAGTTTTACAGGGGGCTTGAACACTGAA. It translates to CASSFTGGLNTE. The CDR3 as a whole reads CASSFTGGLNTEAFF.

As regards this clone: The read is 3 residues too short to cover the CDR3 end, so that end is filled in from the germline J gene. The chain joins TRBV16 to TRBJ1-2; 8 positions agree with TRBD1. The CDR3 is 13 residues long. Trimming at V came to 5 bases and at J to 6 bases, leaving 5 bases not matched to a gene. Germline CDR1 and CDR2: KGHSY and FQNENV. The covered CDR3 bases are TGTGCCAGCAGCAAAAACAGGGGGGATGGC. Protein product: CASSKNRGDG. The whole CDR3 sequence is CASSKNRGDGYTF.

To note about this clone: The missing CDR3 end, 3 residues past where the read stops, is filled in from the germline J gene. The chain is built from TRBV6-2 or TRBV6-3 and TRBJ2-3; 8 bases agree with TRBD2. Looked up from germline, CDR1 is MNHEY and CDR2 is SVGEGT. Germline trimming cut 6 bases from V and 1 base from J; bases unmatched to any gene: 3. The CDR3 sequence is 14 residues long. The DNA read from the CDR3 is TGTGCCAGCAGGCAAGCGGGGGGCACAGATACG. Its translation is CASRQAGGTDT. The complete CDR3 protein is CASRQAGGTDTQYF.

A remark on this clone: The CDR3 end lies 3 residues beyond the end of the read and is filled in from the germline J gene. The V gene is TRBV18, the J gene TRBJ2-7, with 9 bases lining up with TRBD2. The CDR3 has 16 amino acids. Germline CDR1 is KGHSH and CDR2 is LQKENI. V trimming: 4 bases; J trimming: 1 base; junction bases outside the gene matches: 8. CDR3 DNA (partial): TGTGCCAGCTCACTCCGAATAGCGGGAGATTCCTACGAG. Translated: CASSLRIAGDSYE. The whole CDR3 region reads CASSLRIAGDSYEQYF.

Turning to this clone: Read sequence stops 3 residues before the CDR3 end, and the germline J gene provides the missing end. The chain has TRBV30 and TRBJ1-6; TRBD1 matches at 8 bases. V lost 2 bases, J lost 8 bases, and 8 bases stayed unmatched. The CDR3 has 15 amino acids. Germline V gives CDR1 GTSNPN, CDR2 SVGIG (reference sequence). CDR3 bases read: TGTGCCTGGAGTAAAGGAAAACAGGGGGATTCACCC. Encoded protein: CAWSKGKQGDSP. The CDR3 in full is CAWSKGKQGDSPLHF.

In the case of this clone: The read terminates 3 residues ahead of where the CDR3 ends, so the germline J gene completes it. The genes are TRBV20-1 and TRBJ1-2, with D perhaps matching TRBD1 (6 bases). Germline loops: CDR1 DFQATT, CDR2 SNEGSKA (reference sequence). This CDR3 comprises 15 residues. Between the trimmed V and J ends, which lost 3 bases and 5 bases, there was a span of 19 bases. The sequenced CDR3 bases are TGCAGTGCTAGGGGCTTACAGGGACCCCCTTATGGC. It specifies CSARGLQGPPYG. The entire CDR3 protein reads CSARGLQGPPYGYTF.